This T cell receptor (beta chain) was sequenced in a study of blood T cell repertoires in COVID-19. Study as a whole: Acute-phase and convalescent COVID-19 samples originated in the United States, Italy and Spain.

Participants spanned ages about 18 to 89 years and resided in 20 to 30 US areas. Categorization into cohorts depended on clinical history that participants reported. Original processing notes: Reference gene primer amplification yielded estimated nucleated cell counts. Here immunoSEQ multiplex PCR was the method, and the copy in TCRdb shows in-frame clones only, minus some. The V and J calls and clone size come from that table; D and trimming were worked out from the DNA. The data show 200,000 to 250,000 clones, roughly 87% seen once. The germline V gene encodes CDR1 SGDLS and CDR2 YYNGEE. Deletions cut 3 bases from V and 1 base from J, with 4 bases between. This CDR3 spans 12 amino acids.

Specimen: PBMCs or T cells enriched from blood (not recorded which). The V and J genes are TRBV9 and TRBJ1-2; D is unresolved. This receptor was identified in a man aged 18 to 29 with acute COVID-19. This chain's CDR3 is CASSAHNYGYTF. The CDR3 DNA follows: TGTGCCAGCAGCGCCCATAACTATGGCTACACCTTC.